The sequence of this T cell receptor beta chain was determined in a study of response to subunit inactivated influenza vaccine. Findings of the study overall: Seasonal influenza vaccination, on each occasion, was suggested by the authors to recruit few new T cells.

One entry per CDR3 protein, called by TCRdb with MiXCR from the RT-PCR reads. The table records about 540,000 distinct CDR3 sequences, about 15% of them present only once. Comments on this clonotype: The antigen remains unidentified.

Germline lookup yields CDR1 SGHAT and CDR2 FQNNGV. The CDR3 length is 13 residues. The germline V and J ends were trimmed by 1 base and 11 bases, with 13 bases remaining between them. The TCR was taken from a middle-aged man who received an inactivated influenza vaccine. The chain employs TRBV11-2 and TRBJ2-3; TRBD1 is a possible D gene (6 bases). The sequencing used PBMCs from blood, collected roughly 13 days after vaccination. The CDR3: CASSLATGLLQYF. CDR3 nucleotide sequence: TGTGCCAGCAGCTTAGCAACAGGGCTACTGCAGTATTTT.